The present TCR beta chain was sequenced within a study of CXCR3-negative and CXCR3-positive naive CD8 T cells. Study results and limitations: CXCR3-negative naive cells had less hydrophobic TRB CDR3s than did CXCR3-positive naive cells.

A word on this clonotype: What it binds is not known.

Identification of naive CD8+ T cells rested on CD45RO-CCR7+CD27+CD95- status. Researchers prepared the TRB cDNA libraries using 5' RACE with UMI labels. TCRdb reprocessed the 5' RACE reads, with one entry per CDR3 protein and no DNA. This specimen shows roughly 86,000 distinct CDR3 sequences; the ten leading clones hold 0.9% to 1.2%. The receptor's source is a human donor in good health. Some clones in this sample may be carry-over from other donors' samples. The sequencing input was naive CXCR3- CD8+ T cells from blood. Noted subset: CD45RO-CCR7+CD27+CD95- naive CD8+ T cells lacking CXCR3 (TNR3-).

The CDR3 here is CASSSGTGVYNEQFF. The chain recombines TRBV7-9 with TRBJ2-1; TCRdb outputs TRBD1, but without DNA this stays unchecked. This CDR3 is built from 15 residues. CDR1 is SEHNR and CDR2 is FQNEAQ in the germline V gene (reference sequence).